These T cell receptor beta chains were read from a single sample in a study of beta chain features in type 1 diabetes. Data came from immunoSEQ multiplex PCR; TCRdb stores just in-frame clones and leaves some out. This table has about 120,000 clones, around 16% appearing once. The source material was central memory CD4+ T cells from blood. These receptors were collected from a man younger than 35 with type 1 diabetes. Both conserved end residues are part of each CDR3. Fields, in order: V gene, J gene, CDR3 protein.

>TRBV15|TRBJ1-4
CATSRDPGRLNEKLFF
>TRBV6-5|TRBJ2-7
CASSLRGGPTYEQYF
>TRBV27|TRBJ1-2
CASSTTVNYGYTF
>TRBV30|TRBJ2-7
CAWSAVLGGEQYF
>TRBV6-5|TRBJ2-1
CATKRGSYNEQFF
>TRBV18|TRBJ2-1
CASSLARIYNEQFF
>TRBV7-9|TRBJ2-5
CASSLALAGGETQYF
>TRBV10-2|TRBJ1-5
CASRRQPEGPQHF
>TRBV7-9|TRBJ2-3
CASSLGSTDTQYF
>TRBV29-1|TRBJ1-2
CSVPSAPSQFGADSYGYTF
>TRBV5-1|TRBJ2-1
CASGTSSSYNEQFF
>TRBV7-7|TRBJ2-3
CASSPARTGVGTDTQYF
>TRBV9|TRBJ2-1
CASSVENEQFF
>TRBV4-1|TRBJ2-5
CASSQVASRETQYF
>TRBV5-1|TRBJ1-1
CASSANSGTGNTEAFF
>TRBV18|TRBJ2-1
CASKTDMSSYNEQFF
>TRBV7-8|TRBJ2-3
CASSLWGPGDTQYF
>TRBV18|TRBJ2-3
CASSLGTGTSGPDTQYF
>TRBV5-1|TRBJ2-4
CASSLDNLAKNIQYF
>TRBV25-1|TRBJ1-1
CASSEQGYGSTEAFF
>TRBV30|TRBJ1-2
CAWSVPRGSYGYTF
>TRBV29-1|TRBJ2-5
CSVEDSGQGQETQYF
>TRBV28|TRBJ1-5
CASSPPRVHNQPQHF
>TRBV7-9|TRBJ2-3
CASSPLGLVTQYF
>TRBV29-1|TRBJ2-2
CSVGPQAGELFF
>TRBV6-1|TRBJ2-5
CASRSLLRERETQYF
>TRBV5-1|TRBJ2-5
CASLGLAGETQYF
>TRBV4-3|TRBJ1-2
CASSQDLGRNYGYTF
>TRBV5-6|TRBJ1-6
CASSVTAYNSPLHF
>TRBV29-1|TRBJ1-1
CSVSGIYTEAFF
>TRBV18|TRBJ2-1
CASSQNRDNEQFF
>TRBV30|TRBJ1-5
CAWSSVGDQPQHF
>TRBV5-1|TRBJ2-3
CASSFGQQADTQYF
>TRBV29-1|TRBJ2-3
CSVDPTDEGTDTQYF
>TRBV15|TRBJ2-6
CATSYKSGRASGANVLTF
>TRBV5-1|TRBJ2-5
CASSLKDRQAYF
>TRBV30|TRBJ1-2
CAWSLRGGTSYGYTF
>TRBV28|TRBJ2-7
CASISGQTIYEQYF
>TRBV6-5|TRBJ2-1
CASNRGTGGNNEQFF
>TRBV30|TRBJ1-4
CAWSVRGVEEKLFF
>TRBV7-2|TRBJ2-5
CASKQGEETQYF
>TRBV4-1|TRBJ1-1
CASSQDYRGTPDTEAFF
>TRBV30|TRBJ2-4
CAWSVPGDKNIQYF
>TRBV30|TRBJ2-2
CAWTLYGGELFF
>TRBV29-1|TRBJ1-1
CSVRVAGGEAFF
>TRBV7-2|TRBJ1-5
CASSPQGDQPQHF
>TRBV30|TRBJ2-7
CAWSRDRVNEQYF
>TRBV7-9|TRBJ2-7
CASSSRDSVVYEQYF
>TRBV21-1|TRBJ2-7
CASSDSHPYEQYF
>TRBV13|TRBJ2-2
CASSSRTSGNYLNTGELFF